This record covers a single TCR beta chain. What it binds is not known. This specimen belongs to a study of cytomegalovirus exposure and HLA in healthy donors. Germline CDR1 and CDR2: SGHAT and FQNNGV. The CDR3 has 14 amino acids. V lost 5 bases to trimming and J lost 3 bases; unmatched junction nucleotides: 5. Study-wide findings and caveats: According to an earlier analysis, most TCR beta V segments yielded productive rearrangements about 90% or about 30% of the time.

Researchers ran the PCR with 60 Vbeta and 13 Jbeta primers. The repertoire was sequenced with immunoSEQ multiplex PCR; TCRdb's copy has only in-frame clones and lacks some. This table has 90,000 to 110,000 clones, 80% to 85% appearing once. The chain is built from TRBV11-2 and TRBJ1-2, with TRBD1 matching 8 bases. Sequenced: PBMCs. The sequence was collected from a man in his thirties or forties in good health and CMV-seropositive. CDR3 in amino acids: CASSPMTGDYGYTF. The CDR3 DNA sequence: TGTGCCAGCAGCCCCATGACAGGGGACTATGGCTACACCTTC.